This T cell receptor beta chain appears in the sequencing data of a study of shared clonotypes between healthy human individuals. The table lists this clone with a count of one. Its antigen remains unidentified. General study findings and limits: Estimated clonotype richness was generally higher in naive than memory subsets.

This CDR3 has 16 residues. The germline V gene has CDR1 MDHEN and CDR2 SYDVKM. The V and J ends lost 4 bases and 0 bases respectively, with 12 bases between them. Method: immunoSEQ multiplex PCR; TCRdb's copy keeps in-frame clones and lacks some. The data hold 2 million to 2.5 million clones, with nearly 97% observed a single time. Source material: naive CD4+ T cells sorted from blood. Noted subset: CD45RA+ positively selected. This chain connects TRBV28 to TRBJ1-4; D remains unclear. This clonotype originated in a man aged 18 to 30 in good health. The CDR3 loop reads CASSSPPHSTNEKLFF. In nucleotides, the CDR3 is TGTGCCAGCAGTTCACCCCCTCACTCAACTAATGAAAAACTGTTTTTT.